The rows below give T cell receptor beta chains drawn from one sample of a study of human T cells and chemical hapten exposure. TCRdb re-called the RACE reads with MiXCR, one entry per CDR3 protein. The repertoire holds over 70,000 distinct CDR3 sequences, 11% seen once, with 1.5% to 2% in the top ten. The source material was whole blood, sampled in connection with sensitization to the hapten diphenylcyclopropenone (DPC). The source of these receptors is a man between 18 and 29 years old with alopecia areata. Some clones in this sample may be carry-over from other donors' samples. Each CDR3 is given with its conserved first and last residue.

CDR3 protein	J gene	V gene
CASSRDRGTRQETQYF	TRBJ2-5	TRBV3-1
CASSSTYRGGYGYTF	TRBJ1-2	TRBV7-9
CASSLGQTLFEKLFF	TRBJ1-4	TRBV12-3/TRBV12-4
CASSLGARQGMETQYF	TRBJ2-5	TRBV5-1
CASSYDHYQPQHF	TRBJ1-5	TRBV6-2/TRBV6-3
CATSPGVDSNTGELFF	TRBJ2-2	TRBV15
CASSSRALRGSPLHF	TRBJ1-6	TRBV6-5
CARSQVGVFSPLHF	TRBJ1-6	TRBV3-1
CSARLIAGGLVDTQYF	TRBJ2-3	TRBV20-1
CASSRRDRGRNEQFF	TRBJ2-1	TRBV28
CASSLESNQPQHF	TRBJ1-5	TRBV7-6
CASSSDVSGNTIYF	TRBJ1-3	TRBV7-2
CASSQDFGTGYGYTF	TRBJ1-2	TRBV4-3
CSVEGEKLFF	TRBJ1-4	TRBV29-1
CASSLVPDTDTQYF	TRBJ2-3	TRBV5-1
CASSHYGTGNTDTQYF	TRBJ2-3	TRBV14
CASSQDPRSSGANVLTF	TRBJ2-6	TRBV4-3
CATLQAYGYTF	TRBJ1-2	TRBV28
CASSQDQTTRGPDTQYF	TRBJ2-3	TRBV4-1
CASSYPRLAGSLRTDTQYF	TRBJ2-3	TRBV6-2/TRBV6-3
CSAPRGGTGQYF	TRBJ2-7	TRBV20-1
CASSLADGTHSPLHF	TRBJ1-6	TRBV12-3/TRBV12-4
CASSQKTPTSYGYTF	TRBJ1-2	TRBV9
CASSGPGLAPYNEQFF	TRBJ2-1	TRBV7-6
CASSRKVNTGELFF	TRBJ2-2	TRBV7-3
CASSLRPRPLHF	TRBJ1-6	TRBV11-2
CASKAGIGGSGYTF	TRBJ1-2	TRBV19
CASRGYSGANVLTF	TRBJ2-6	TRBV2
CASQEGQTNTEAFF	TRBJ1-1	TRBV5-4
CACLGQSNTGELFF	TRBJ2-2	TRBV2
CASSILTGAYTF	TRBJ1-2	TRBV3-1
CASRPWGVNTEAFF	TRBJ1-1	TRBV7-7
CASSAWTTSEQYF	TRBJ2-7	TRBV9